This TCR beta chain was sequenced for a study of T cells after posttransplantation cyclophosphamide. Study-wide points: After PTCy, TRB diversity resembled that of CNI/methotrexate controls. Blood and skin or GI T cell repertoires showed limited TRB overlap.

Treatment was busulfan-fludarabine conditioning, a marrow graft, and cyclophosphamide on days +3 and +4. J was trimmed by 2 bases and V by 1 base; bases with no gene match: 4. Germline CDR1 reads MGHRA; CDR2 reads YSYEKL. This CDR3 comprises 15 residues. The method was immunoSEQ multiplex PCR; TCRdb's version includes in-frame clones alone and lacks a portion of them. The data show under 4,000 clones, approximately 85% seen once. As to this clone: As yet, its antigen is unknown.

Material: PBMCs, obtained after allogeneic stem cell transplant with posttransplant cyclophosphamide. This chain links TRBV4-1 with TRBJ1-2; 7 nucleotides line up with TRBD1. The receptor's source is a female patient aged 50 to 60 who received an allogeneic stem cell transplant from an unrelated donor, was CMV-positive, and had acute and chronic GVHD. These T cells may partly come from the graft donor. CDR3 coding DNA: TGCGCCAGCAGCCAAGGGGACAGACAGAACTATGGCTACACCTTC. It translates to CASSQGDRQNYGYTF.